The 17 T cell receptor beta chains below come from one sample, sequenced in a study of response to subunit inactivated influenza vaccine. TCRdb re-called the RT-PCR reads with MiXCR, one entry per CDR3 protein. The sample yields approximately 520,000 distinct CDR3 sequences, more than 15% seen once. Here the sequenced sample was CD4+ T cells sorted from PBMCs, taken about 24 months after vaccination. The source of these receptors is a man between 50 and 75 years old who received an inactivated influenza vaccine.

This clonotype was seen repeatedly, ten times or more. The rearrangement links TRBV6-1 to TRBJ2-5, with 11 bases identical to TRBD1. The V and J ends lost 4 bases and 7 bases, in that order; junction bases with no gene match: 8. The CDR3 has 15 residues. Per the germline V gene, CDR1 is MNHNS and CDR2 is SASEGT. Written as DNA, the CDR3 is TGTGCCAGCAGTGGAGGGACAGGGGGGAAGATGACCCAGTACTTC. Amino acid sequence: CASSGGTGGKMTQYF.

This clonotype was counted at least ten times. The chain links TRBV4-2 to TRBJ2-4, with a weak D call TRBD2 (7 bases). Trimming stripped 0 bases from V and 8 bases from J, with 17 bases between. From germline, CDR1 is LGHNA and CDR2 YNFKEQ. The length of the CDR3 is 16 residues. In nucleotides, the CDR3 is TGTGCCAGCAGCCAAGAATGGAACAGGGCGGGAGACATTCAGTACTTC. Amino acid sequence: CASSQEWNRAGDIQYF.

The CDR3 sequence is CASSERGRNSPLHF. The CDR3 DNA follows: TGTGCCAGCAGTGAACGGGGAAGGAATTCACCCCTCCACTTT. This rearrangement joins TRBV25-1 to TRBJ1-6; D uncertain. The CDR3 spans 14 residues. Germline loops: CDR1 MGHDK, CDR2 SYGVNS. V gave up 2 bases and J gave up 7 bases, with 9 bases separating them.

The sample holds a few counts of this clonotype. The genes are TRBV5-1 and TRBJ1-1; D is ambiguous. Germline lookup yields CDR1 SGHRS and CDR2 YFSETQ. Trimming shortened V by 0 bases and J by 0 bases, and 18 bases separated the two germline ends. The CDR3 has 18 amino acids. CDR3 residues: CASSLAPTSKDMNTEAFF. The CDR3, as DNA: TGCGCCAGCAGCTTGGCCCCAACGAGTAAAGATATGAACACTGAAGCTTTCTTT.

The chain carries TRBV6-2 or TRBV6-3 and TRBJ2-1, with TRBD2 matching 9 bases. With 5 bases clipped from V and 5 bases from J, the junction kept 10 bases outside the gene matches. From germline, CDR1 is MNHEY and CDR2 SVGEGT. The CDR3 is 16 amino acids. Here the CDR3 DNA reads TGTGCCAGCAGTACTCGACTAGCGGTTCCACACAATGAGCAGTTCTTC. It codes for CASSTRLAVPHNEQFF.

The chain combines TRBV3-1 with TRBJ2-3, with D unresolved. V was cut by 0 bases and J by 6 bases, with 10 bases left in between. The CDR3 contains 14 residues. Looked up from germline, CDR1 is LGHDT and CDR2 is YNNKEL (reference sequence). CDR3 in DNA: TGTGCCAGCAGCCAAGAGTCCCCCGGCGATACGCAGTATTTT. Protein product: CASSQESPGDTQYF.

This clonotype was seen at least ten times. The V and J genes are TRBV7-2 and TRBJ1-2, with a weak D call TRBD1 (6 bases). The CDR3 totals 14 residues. The germline V gene has CDR1 SGHTA and CDR2 FQGNSA. The V and J ends lost 2 bases and 8 bases respectively, with 15 bases between them. The CDR3 spells CASSLRGALQGYTF. In DNA, the CDR3 is TGTGCCAGCAGCTTACGGGGGGCACTTCAAGGCTACACCTTC.

V and J are TRBV7-6 and TRBJ1-5; maybe TRBD1 (5 bases). V was pared by 5 bases and J by 4 bases, with 15 bases between. The CDR3 contains 15 residues. Germline V gene lookup returns CDR1 SGHVS and CDR2 FNYEAQ. The CDR3 is CASSAGTGDNQPQHF. For the CDR3, the DNA is TGTGCCAGCAGCGCCGGGACGGGAGATAATCAGCCCCAGCATTTT.

Judged by abundance, this clonotype is medium-sized. The chain is built from TRBV28 and TRBJ2-5; 8 nucleotides align to TRBD1. J gave up 4 bases and V 5 bases, and 3 bases lay outside the gene matches. CDR1 MDHEN and CDR2 SYDVKM come from the germline V gene. This CDR3 is 13 amino acids long. CDR3 amino acids: CASSDTGGETQYF. The DNA of the CDR3 is TGTGCCAGCAGTGACACAGGGGGAGAGACCCAGTACTTC.

The CDR3, as DNA: TGTGCCAGCAGCCAAGGCGGACAGGGTCGAGAGACCCAGTACTTC. Translated, it gives CASSQGGQGRETQYF. This chain connects TRBV3-1 to TRBJ2-5; 8 bases fit TRBD1. Losses at the gene ends were 1 base for V and 4 bases for J; bases not matched to a gene: 5. The germline V gene has CDR1 LGHDT and CDR2 YNNKEL (reference sequence). This CDR3 is built from 15 residues.

The chain combines TRBV20-1 with TRBJ2-7; 9 bases line up with TRBD2. Germline values: CDR1 DFQATT, CDR2 SNEGSKA (reference sequence). V was clipped by 5 bases and J by 2 bases; unmatched bases: 7. The CDR3 totals 14 residues. CDR3 bases: TGCAGTGCTTTAAAGACTAGCGGAGCCTACGAGCAGTACTTC. Its protein product is CSALKTSGAYEQYF.

The chain's CDR3 is CASSLDRKRTEAFF. The DNA of the CDR3 is TGTGCCAGCAGCTTAGATCGAAAACGGACTGAAGCTTTCTTT. The V and J genes are TRBV11-2 and TRBJ1-1; no clear D. Germline V gives CDR1 SGHAT, CDR2 FQNNGV. The CDR3 length is 14 residues. Trimming pared 0 bases from V and 5 bases from J, leaving 10 bases between. Using reference TRBV11-2 and TRBJ1-1 for the parts outside the CDR3, the full variable domain is EAGVAQSPRYKIIEKRQSVAFWCNPISGHATLYWYQQILGQGPKLLIQFQNNGVVDDSQLPKDRFSAERLKGVDSTLKIQPAKLEDSAVYLCASSLDRKRTEAFFGQGTRLTVV.

V gene TRBV10-3 combines with J gene TRBJ2-1; the match to TRBD1 covers 9 bases. The CDR3 is made up of 15 amino acids. Germline V gene lookup returns CDR1 ENHRY and CDR2 SYGVKD. Losses at the gene ends were 5 bases for V and 1 base for J; bases not matched to a gene: 3. CDR3 amino acids: CAISTGGDSYNEQFF. Here the CDR3 DNA reads TGTGCCATCAGTACAGGGGGCGATTCCTACAATGAGCAGTTCTTC.

This clonotype was recorded at least ten times. The J gene is TRBJ2-5, the V gene TRBV29-1; D unresolved. Germline V gene data show CDR1 as SQVTM and CDR2 as ANQGSEA. Trimming removed 7 bases at V and 0 bases at J, with 15 bases between. This CDR3 is built from 14 residues. This CDR3 is CSARPIDNQETQYF. The DNA for the CDR3 is TGCAGCGCAAGACCCATTGACAACCAAGAGACCCAGTACTTC.

This clonotype came up once. This chain connects TRBV20-1 to TRBJ2-1, with TRBD2 matching over 7 bases. The length of the CDR3 is 15 residues. In germline, CDR1 is DFQATT, CDR2 SNEGSKA (reference sequence). Trimming cost V 5 bases and J 9 bases; bases outside gene matches: 16. CDR3 DNA sequence: TGCAGTGCTGGCCCCGCGGGAGTCCGTAATTCTGAGCAGTTCTTC. Protein product: CSAGPAGVRNSEQFF.

This clonotype was observed a handful of times. The rearrangement joins TRBV9 to TRBJ2-7; 9 bases map to TRBD2. CDR3 length: 15 amino acids. Unmatched junction bases numbered 7, after V lost 6 bases and J lost 0 bases. In germline, CDR1 is SGDLS, CDR2 YYNGEE. This CDR3 is CASNPSGDRSYEQYF. CDR3 DNA: TGTGCCAGCAACCCTAGCGGGGACCGCTCCTACGAGCAGTACTTC.

The genes are TRBV12-3 or TRBV12-4 and TRBJ2-3; 8 bases map to TRBD2. The V and J ends lost 6 bases and 2 bases, in that order; junction bases with no gene match: 7. The CDR3 totals 15 residues. The CDR3 coding sequence is TGTGCCAGCAGAGATGGACTAGCTTTCACAGATACGCAGTATTTT. Residues: CASRDGLAFTDTQYF.